The rows below give T cell receptor beta chains drawn from one sample of a study of T cell repertoires in cytomegalovirus infection. TCRdb ran MiXCR on the reads and lists one entry per CDR3 protein. The data show 150,000 to 200,000 distinct CDR3 sequences, 15% to 20% seen once. The source material was CD8+ T cells from PBMCs. Every receptor here comes from a human donor in good health (CMV status not recorded). Some clones in this sample may be carry-over from other donors' samples. CDR3s include the opening cysteine and the closing phenylalanine or tryptophan. Fields, in order: V gene, D gene, clone size, J gene, CDR3 DNA, CDR3 protein. A D gene is named only where the DNA matches it firmly. Size values are once, few and many counts, or a class for expanded clones, and some rows have none.

v_gene: TRBV28
d_gene: TRBD1
abundance: few
j_gene: TRBJ1-1
CDR3nt: TGTGCCAGCTGGGACAGGGGGTGGGGTGAAGCTTTCTTT
CDR3aa: CASWDRGWGEAFF

v_gene: TRBV7-9
d_gene: NA
abundance: NA
j_gene: TRBJ2-7
CDR3nt: TGTGCCAGCAGCGAACAGGAAATAGGCTTCTACGAGCAGTACTTC
CDR3aa: CASSEQEIGFYEQYF

v_gene: TRBV6-2/TRBV6-3
d_gene: NA
abundance: NA
j_gene: TRBJ2-7
CDR3nt: TGTGCCAGCAGTTCTCCTCCCCTGACAGGGAGGGACTACGAGCAGTACTTC
CDR3aa: CASSSPPLTGRDYEQYF

v_gene: TRBV7-9
d_gene: NA
abundance: NA
j_gene: TRBJ2-7
CDR3nt: TGTGCCAGCAGCACTAAGGACGGGTACTACGAGCAGTACTTC
CDR3aa: CASSTKDGYYEQYF

v_gene: TRBV7-8
d_gene: NA
abundance: many
j_gene: TRBJ2-7
CDR3nt: TGTGCCAGCAGAGGACCGCCCGCCTACGAGCAGTACTTC
CDR3aa: CASRGPPAYEQYF

v_gene: TRBV25-1
d_gene: NA
abundance: NA
j_gene: TRBJ2-2
CDR3nt: TGTGCCACCGCTGCGGGGGCTGGGGAGCTGTTTTTT
CDR3aa: CATAAGAGELFF

v_gene: TRBV7-2
d_gene: TRBD2
abundance: few
j_gene: TRBJ2-1
CDR3nt: TGTGCCAGCAGCCGGACTAGCGGGAGCGGCAATGAGCAGTTCTTC
CDR3aa: CASSRTSGSGNEQFF

v_gene: TRBV7-6
d_gene: TRBD2
abundance: few
j_gene: TRBJ2-1
CDR3nt: TGTGCCAGCAGCTTCATCGGGACTAGCAACCATGAGCAGTTCTTC
CDR3aa: CASSFIGTSNHEQFF

v_gene: TRBV28
d_gene: NA
abundance: many
j_gene: TRBJ1-1
CDR3nt: TGTGCCAGCAGTCCATTCGGACAGCATGAAGCTTTCTTT
CDR3aa: CASSPFGQHEAFF

v_gene: TRBV28
d_gene: NA
abundance: NA
j_gene: TRBJ2-1
CDR3nt: TGTGCCAGCAGAGAGACAGGCGATTACAATGAGCAGTTCTTC
CDR3aa: CASRETGDYNEQFF

v_gene: TRBV12-3/TRBV12-4
d_gene: NA
abundance: NA
j_gene: TRBJ2-5
CDR3nt: TGTGCCAGCAGTCTCGAGTCGTACCAAGAGACCCAGTACTTC
CDR3aa: CASSLESYQETQYF

v_gene: TRBV7-6
d_gene: NA
abundance: NA
j_gene: TRBJ2-5
CDR3nt: TGTGCCAGCAGCTTAGACGGCATCTTCCAAGAGACCCAGTACTTC
CDR3aa: CASSLDGIFQETQYF

v_gene: TRBV12-3/TRBV12-4
d_gene: NA
abundance: NA
j_gene: TRBJ2-5
CDR3nt: TGTGCCAGCAGCCCGTGGGCCCAAGCTGCTCAAGAGACCCAGTACTTC
CDR3aa: CASSPWAQAAQETQYF

v_gene: TRBV20-1
d_gene: TRBD1
abundance: NA
j_gene: TRBJ1-5
CDR3nt: TGCAGTGCTAGAGATAGGTCCAGGGGGATTCTTCAGCCCCAGCATTTT
CDR3aa: CSARDRSRGILQPQHF

v_gene: TRBV12-3/TRBV12-4
d_gene: TRBD1
abundance: few
j_gene: TRBJ2-5
CDR3nt: TGTGCCAGCAGTTACCCAACAGGGGGCGGATGGGAGACCCAGTACTTC
CDR3aa: CASSYPTGGGWETQYF

v_gene: TRBV7-9
d_gene: TRBD2
abundance: few
j_gene: TRBJ2-7
CDR3nt: TGTGCCAGCAGCTTAACCCGGGAGGGAATCTCCTACGAGCAGTACTTC
CDR3aa: CASSLTREGISYEQYF

v_gene: TRBV5-1
d_gene: TRBD1
abundance: NA
j_gene: TRBJ2-1
CDR3nt: TGCGCCAGCACCTTTGGGACAGGCTACAATGAGCAGTTCTTC
CDR3aa: CASTFGTGYNEQFF

v_gene: TRBV25-1
d_gene: NA
abundance: many
j_gene: TRBJ2-5
CDR3nt: TGTGCCAGCATAGGGACACGAAAGACCCAGTACTTC
CDR3aa: CASIGTRKTQYF

v_gene: TRBV7-9
d_gene: NA
abundance: NA
j_gene: TRBJ1-3
CDR3nt: TGTGCCAGCAGCCCTCCTTTGGGTAGTGAGGACACCATATATTTT
CDR3aa: CASSPPLGSEDTIYF

v_gene: TRBV19
d_gene: NA
abundance: many
j_gene: TRBJ2-7
CDR3nt: TGTGCCAGTAGTACCCCCGGGACAAGAGACGAGCAGTACTTC
CDR3aa: CASSTPGTRDEQYF

v_gene: TRBV10-3
d_gene: TRBD2
abundance: NA
j_gene: TRBJ2-1
CDR3nt: TGTGCCATCAGTGACCCTAGCGGGAAGGGTTCCCACAATGAGCAGTTCTTC
CDR3aa: CAISDPSGKGSHNEQFF

v_gene: TRBV7-9
d_gene: NA
abundance: NA
j_gene: TRBJ2-7
CDR3nt: TGTGCCAGCAGCTTAGAGGTGGGGATCCACTACGAGCAGTACTTC
CDR3aa: CASSLEVGIHYEQYF

v_gene: TRBV6-4
d_gene: TRBD2
abundance: NA
j_gene: TRBJ2-3
CDR3nt: TGTGCCAGCAGTTCCGGGACGGGGGGAGATACGCAGTATTTT
CDR3aa: CASSSGTGGDTQYF

v_gene: TRBV29-1
d_gene: NA
abundance: few
j_gene: TRBJ2-7
CDR3nt: TGCAGCGTCGTACTTGGGGAGCAGTACTTC
CDR3aa: CSVVLGEQYF

v_gene: TRBV7-2
d_gene: NA
abundance: NA
j_gene: TRBJ2-1
CDR3nt: TGTGCCAGCAGCCCGTGGACCAACTCTCTAGCTGAGCAGTTCTTC
CDR3aa: CASSPWTNSLAEQFF

v_gene: TRBV28
d_gene: NA
abundance: few
j_gene: TRBJ2-5
CDR3nt: TGTGCCAGCAGTTTAACCCCCCAAGAGACCCAGTACTTC
CDR3aa: CASSLTPQETQYF

v_gene: TRBV7-6
d_gene: NA
abundance: many
j_gene: TRBJ2-5
CDR3nt: TGTGCCAGCAGCCCCGAGGGTAGCGCGTCTGAGACCCAGTACTTC
CDR3aa: CASSPEGSASETQYF

v_gene: TRBV5-4
d_gene: TRBD2
abundance: once
j_gene: TRBJ2-1
CDR3nt: TGTGCCAGCAGTGGACTAGCGGGGGGGCTTGATGAGCAGTTCTTC
CDR3aa: CASSGLAGGLDEQFF

v_gene: TRBV7-2
d_gene: NA
abundance: NA
j_gene: TRBJ2-1
CDR3nt: TGTGCCAGCAGCTTATCAGTCTCGCCAAGGGATGAGCAGTTCTTC
CDR3aa: CASSLSVSPRDEQFF

v_gene: TRBV28
d_gene: NA
abundance: NA
j_gene: TRBJ2-7
CDR3nt: TGTGCCAGCAGCCTACACCGGGGGCCCTCCTACGAGCAGTACTTC
CDR3aa: CASSLHRGPSYEQYF

v_gene: TRBV19
d_gene: NA
abundance: few
j_gene: TRBJ1-2
CDR3nt: TGTGCCAGTACCACAGGCTCCTTTGGAGGCTACACCTTC
CDR3aa: CASTTGSFGGYTF

v_gene: TRBV7-6
d_gene: TRBD1
abundance: few
j_gene: TRBJ1-3
CDR3nt: TGTGCCAGCAGCTCAGGGACAGGGGGAACGATTGGAAACACCATATATTTT
CDR3aa: CASSSGTGGTIGNTIYF

v_gene: TRBV6-6
d_gene: TRBD2
abundance: NA
j_gene: TRBJ2-1
CDR3nt: TGTGCCAGCACTTCGACTAGCGGGGTATCCTACAATGAGCAGTTCTTC
CDR3aa: CASTSTSGVSYNEQFF

v_gene: TRBV7-9
d_gene: NA
abundance: few
j_gene: TRBJ2-7
CDR3nt: TGTGCCAGCAGCTTAGTCCGGGAACCCTACGAGCAGTACTTC
CDR3aa: CASSLVREPYEQYF

v_gene: TRBV27
d_gene: NA
abundance: few
j_gene: TRBJ2-3
CDR3nt: TGTGCCAGCAGTCGGGGCTATGGTACAGATACGCAGTATTTT
CDR3aa: CASSRGYGTDTQYF

v_gene: TRBV7-9
d_gene: TRBD1
abundance: few
j_gene: TRBJ2-6
CDR3nt: TGTGCCAGCAGCCCGCCCATAACCGGGACAGGGACACCTGGGGCCAACGTCCTGACTTTC
CDR3aa: CASSPPITGTGTPGANVLTF